Shown below are 2 T cell receptor beta chains from a single sample sequenced in a study of blood T cell repertoires in COVID-19. Measured with immunoSEQ multiplex PCR; TCRdb has only the in-frame clones, and not every one. The sample yields approximately 330,000 clones, 80% to 90% seen once. The sequencing input was PBMCs or T cells enriched from blood (not recorded which). These receptors were obtained from a woman between 40 and 55 years old with acute COVID-19.

The V call is TRBV19, the J call TRBJ1-5, with D perhaps TRBD1 (6 bases). Germline V CDR1 and CDR2: LNHDA, SQIVND (reference sequence). The germline V and J ends were trimmed by 10 bases and 3 bases, with 19 bases remaining between them. The CDR3 spans 15 residues. The CDR3 region has the DNA TGTGCCACTGCCGGGACATACTCTCCCAATCAGCCCCAGCATTTT. It translates to CATAGTYSPNQPQHF.

The chain is built from TRBV19 and TRBJ2-5; TRBD1 aligns across 9 bases. Germline loops: CDR1 LNHDA, CDR2 SQIVND (reference sequence). Trimming removed 5 bases from V and 0 bases from J; junction bases left unmatched: 7. This CDR3 has 16 amino acids. CDR3: CASSSGTGWNQETQYF. CDR3 bases: TGTGCCAGTAGTTCAGGGACAGGGTGGAACCAAGAGACCCAGTACTTC.